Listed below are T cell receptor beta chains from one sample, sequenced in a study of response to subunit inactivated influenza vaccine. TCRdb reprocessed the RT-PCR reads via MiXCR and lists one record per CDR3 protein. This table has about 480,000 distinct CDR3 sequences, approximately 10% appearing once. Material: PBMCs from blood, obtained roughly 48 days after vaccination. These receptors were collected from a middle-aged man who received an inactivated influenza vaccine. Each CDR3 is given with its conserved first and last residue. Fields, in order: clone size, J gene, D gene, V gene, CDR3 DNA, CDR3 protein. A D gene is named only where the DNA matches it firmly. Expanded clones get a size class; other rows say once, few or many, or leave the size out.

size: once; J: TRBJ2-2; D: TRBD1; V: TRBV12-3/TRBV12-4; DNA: TGTGCCAGCAGTTTCGGACAGGGCGGGCTCGAAGGTGGCGGGGAGCTGTTTTTT; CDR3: CASSFGQGGLEGGGELFF
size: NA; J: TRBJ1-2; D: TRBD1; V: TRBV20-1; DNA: TGCAGTGCTAGAGATCCCACAGGGGGGTATGGCTACACCTTC; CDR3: CSARDPTGGYGYTF
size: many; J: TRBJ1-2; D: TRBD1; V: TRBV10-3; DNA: TGTGCCATCGGAACAGGGGGCGGCTATGGCTACACCTTC; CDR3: CAIGTGGGYGYTF
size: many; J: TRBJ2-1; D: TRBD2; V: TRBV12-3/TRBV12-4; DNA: TGTGCCAGCAGTCGGAGCGGGGGAGGTTTAAATGAGCAGTTCTTC; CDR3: CASSRSGGGLNEQFF
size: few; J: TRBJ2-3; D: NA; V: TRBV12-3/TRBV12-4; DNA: TGTGCCAGCAGGCATATGGAGGGGGACACCGGAGACACAGATACGCAGTATTTT; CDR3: CASRHMEGDTGDTDTQYF
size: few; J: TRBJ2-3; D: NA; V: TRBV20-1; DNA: TGCAGTGCTAGAGATCCAAGGACAGATACGCAGTATTTT; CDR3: CSARDPRTDTQYF
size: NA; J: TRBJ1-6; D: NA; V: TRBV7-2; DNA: TGTGCCAGCAGCCCGGCGAACCAGAATTCACCCCTCCACTTT; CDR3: CASSPANQNSPLHF
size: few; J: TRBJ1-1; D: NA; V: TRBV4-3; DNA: TGCGCCAGCAGCCAAGAGGCGGCGGACATAAACACTGAAGCTTTCTTT; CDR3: CASSQEAADINTEAFF
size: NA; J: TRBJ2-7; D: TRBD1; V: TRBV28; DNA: TGTGCCAGCAGTTTGGGGGGACAGGGCTCGGCGTCCGAGCAGTACTTC; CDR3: CASSLGGQGSASEQYF
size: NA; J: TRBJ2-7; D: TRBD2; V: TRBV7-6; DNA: TGTGCCAGCAGTCCCGGGACTAGCGGGTTCTTCAACGAGCAGTACTTC; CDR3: CASSPGTSGFFNEQYF